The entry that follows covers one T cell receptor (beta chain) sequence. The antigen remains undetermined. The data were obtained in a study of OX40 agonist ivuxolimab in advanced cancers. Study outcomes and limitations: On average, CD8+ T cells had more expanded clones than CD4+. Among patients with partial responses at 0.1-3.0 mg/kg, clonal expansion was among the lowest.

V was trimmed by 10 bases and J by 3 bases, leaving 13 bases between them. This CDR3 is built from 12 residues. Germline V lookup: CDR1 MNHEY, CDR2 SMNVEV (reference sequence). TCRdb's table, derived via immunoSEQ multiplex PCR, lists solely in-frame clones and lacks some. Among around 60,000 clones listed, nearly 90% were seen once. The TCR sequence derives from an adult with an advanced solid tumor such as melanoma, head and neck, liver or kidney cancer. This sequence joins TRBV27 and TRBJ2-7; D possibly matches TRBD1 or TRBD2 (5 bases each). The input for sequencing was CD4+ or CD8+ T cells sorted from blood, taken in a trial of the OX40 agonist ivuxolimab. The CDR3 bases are TGTGCCACCCGAGGGGTGTACTACGAGCAGTACTTC. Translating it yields CATRGVYYEQYF.